This is a list of T cell receptor beta chains from one sample in a study of cytomegalovirus exposure and HLA in healthy donors. Here immunoSEQ multiplex PCR was the method, and the copy in TCRdb shows in-frame clones only, minus some. The sample holds 150,000 to 200,000 clones, 84% seen once. The sequencing sample was made of PBMCs. The receptors derive from a girl aged 5 to 17 in good health and CMV-seropositive. The conserved cysteine and the conserved F or W are not part of the CDR3 here. Each record gives: V gene, clone size, D gene, J gene, CDR3 protein. D genes are given only for firm matches. Part of the rows lack a size; the others show once, few, many or a class for expanded clones.

v_call: TRBV5-1; clone_size: -; d_call: -; j_call: TRBJ1-1; cdr3_aa: ASSTRTANTEAF
v_call: TRBV5-5; clone_size: -; d_call: -; j_call: TRBJ1-1; cdr3_aa: ASSRSTPPGAEAF
v_call: TRBV7-3; clone_size: -; d_call: -; j_call: TRBJ2-2; cdr3_aa: ASSPTGTGELF
v_call: TRBV7-9; clone_size: few; d_call: -; j_call: TRBJ1-1; cdr3_aa: ASSLDEGNTEAF
v_call: TRBV7-2; clone_size: -; d_call: -; j_call: TRBJ1-1; cdr3_aa: ASSWRGISEAF
v_call: TRBV28; clone_size: once; d_call: -; j_call: TRBJ1-2; cdr3_aa: ASLPIDRIYGYT
v_call: TRBV5-1; clone_size: few; d_call: TRBD1; j_call: TRBJ1-2; cdr3_aa: ASSSGYDRVRYGYT
v_call: TRBV5-1; clone_size: -; d_call: -; j_call: TRBJ1-5; cdr3_aa: ASSLGGYSNQPQH
v_call: TRBV25-1; clone_size: -; d_call: -; j_call: TRBJ2-3; cdr3_aa: ASSEYSRLSDTQY
v_call: TRBV5-6; clone_size: few; d_call: -; j_call: TRBJ2-1; cdr3_aa: ASSRRVGYYNEQF
v_call: TRBV6-1; clone_size: -; d_call: TRBD2; j_call: TRBJ2-5; cdr3_aa: ASSIEAGGGETQY
v_call: TRBV6-1; clone_size: -; d_call: -; j_call: TRBJ1-2; cdr3_aa: ASSDRASYGYT
v_call: TRBV7-3; clone_size: -; d_call: -; j_call: TRBJ1-5; cdr3_aa: ASSAQGLPNQPQH
v_call: TRBV9; clone_size: -; d_call: TRBD2; j_call: TRBJ2-1; cdr3_aa: ASSVVGGGKNEQF
v_call: TRBV18; clone_size: -; d_call: -; j_call: TRBJ1-1; cdr3_aa: ASSPRTEGSAF
v_call: TRBV7-6; clone_size: -; d_call: -; j_call: TRBJ1-1; cdr3_aa: ASSLAGNTEAF
v_call: TRBV6-5; clone_size: -; d_call: -; j_call: TRBJ2-7; cdr3_aa: ASSYSPADYEQY
v_call: TRBV13; clone_size: -; d_call: -; j_call: TRBJ2-3; cdr3_aa: ASSLKSITNTQY
v_call: TRBV2; clone_size: -; d_call: -; j_call: TRBJ2-7; cdr3_aa: ASSDLQSYEQY
v_call: TRBV19; clone_size: -; d_call: -; j_call: TRBJ1-2; cdr3_aa: ASSTPRQPAKGGYT
v_call: TRBV19; clone_size: -; d_call: TRBD1; j_call: TRBJ2-7; cdr3_aa: ASTDRGLGEQY
v_call: TRBV10-3; clone_size: -; d_call: -; j_call: TRBJ1-3; cdr3_aa: AISAWDINSGNTIY
v_call: TRBV5-1; clone_size: -; d_call: -; j_call: TRBJ1-2; cdr3_aa: ASSLDGGSGYT
v_call: TRBV7-9; clone_size: -; d_call: TRBD1; j_call: TRBJ1-2; cdr3_aa: ASSSGQGSAGYT
v_call: TRBV15; clone_size: -; d_call: TRBD2; j_call: TRBJ2-1; cdr3_aa: ATSRALPALAGGPGNEQF
v_call: TRBV7-8; clone_size: -; d_call: -; j_call: TRBJ1-3; cdr3_aa: ASSLWEAANSGNTIY
v_call: TRBV2; clone_size: -; d_call: -; j_call: TRBJ2-7; cdr3_aa: ASSGAYEQY
v_call: TRBV15; clone_size: -; d_call: -; j_call: TRBJ1-1; cdr3_aa: ATSRVSLSMNTEAF
v_call: TRBV2; clone_size: -; d_call: -; j_call: TRBJ2-7; cdr3_aa: ASTGVSSYEQY
v_call: TRBV9; clone_size: -; d_call: TRBD1; j_call: TRBJ2-7; cdr3_aa: ASSLTGASYEQY
v_call: TRBV5-1; clone_size: -; d_call: -; j_call: TRBJ2-1; cdr3_aa: ASINSYNEQF
v_call: TRBV9; clone_size: -; d_call: -; j_call: TRBJ1-1; cdr3_aa: ASSVGQSNTEAF
v_call: TRBV5-1; clone_size: -; d_call: -; j_call: TRBJ2-1; cdr3_aa: ASSLGGATYNEQF
v_call: TRBV4-2; clone_size: few; d_call: -; j_call: TRBJ1-1; cdr3_aa: ASSQQRPRDGVNTEAF
v_call: TRBV10-1; clone_size: -; d_call: -; j_call: TRBJ2-4; cdr3_aa: ATPGSLKNIQY
v_call: TRBV7-7; clone_size: -; d_call: -; j_call: TRBJ1-6; cdr3_aa: ASSPARNSPLH
v_call: TRBV7-9; clone_size: -; d_call: TRBD1; j_call: TRBJ1-3; cdr3_aa: ASSGRQGTGNTIY
v_call: TRBV6-4; clone_size: -; d_call: -; j_call: TRBJ1-1; cdr3_aa: ASSETDMNTEAF
v_call: TRBV19; clone_size: -; d_call: TRBD2; j_call: TRBJ2-7; cdr3_aa: ASTPGGVGEQY
v_call: TRBV19; clone_size: once; d_call: -; j_call: TRBJ1-1; cdr3_aa: ASSRWSAEAF
v_call: TRBV28; clone_size: few; d_call: -; j_call: TRBJ1-2; cdr3_aa: ASSSPEGRNYGYT
v_call: TRBV6-4; clone_size: -; d_call: TRBD1; j_call: TRBJ1-2; cdr3_aa: ASSPTGSRGYT
v_call: TRBV7-6; clone_size: -; d_call: TRBD2; j_call: TRBJ2-3; cdr3_aa: ASSSKLAGGRDTQY
v_call: TRBV5-1; clone_size: -; d_call: -; j_call: TRBJ2-2; cdr3_aa: ASSPGLNTGELF
v_call: TRBV5-1; clone_size: -; d_call: TRBD2; j_call: TRBJ2-3; cdr3_aa: ASSLVGGSGGGELTDTQY
v_call: TRBV4-2; clone_size: -; d_call: -; j_call: TRBJ1-2; cdr3_aa: ASSQTQGDGYT
v_call: TRBV5-1; clone_size: -; d_call: -; j_call: TRBJ2-1; cdr3_aa: ASSSPGHLSYNEQF
v_call: TRBV25-1; clone_size: -; d_call: -; j_call: TRBJ1-1; cdr3_aa: ASRPRQGRAEAF
v_call: TRBV11-3; clone_size: -; d_call: TRBD2; j_call: TRBJ2-1; cdr3_aa: ASSLGGNSGGSYNEQF
v_call: TRBV6-5; clone_size: -; d_call: -; j_call: TRBJ1-1; cdr3_aa: ASSRGNTEAF
v_call: TRBV9; clone_size: once; d_call: TRBD2; j_call: TRBJ2-1; cdr3_aa: ASSVRELAGSNEQF